The 24 T cell receptor beta chains below were found in one sample sequenced in a study of blood T cell repertoires in COVID-19. Assay used: immunoSEQ multiplex PCR; TCRdb lists only in-frame clones, some missing. The data contain roughly 500,000 clones, more than 75% of them singletons. Input material: PBMCs or T cells enriched from blood (not recorded which). The receptors here all came from a woman aged 40 to 50 who had recovered from COVID-19.

V gene TRBV11-1 combines with J gene TRBJ2-7; 10 nucleotides line up with TRBD2. CDR3 length: 15 amino acids. V lost 3 bases to trimming and J lost 6 bases; unmatched junction nucleotides: 8. Per the germline V gene, CDR1 is SGHAT and CDR2 is FQDESV (reference sequence). The CDR3 region has the DNA TGTGCCAGCAGCTTGTGGCTAGCGGGAGACGGCGAGCAGTACTTC. This encodes CASSLWLAGDGEQYF.

V is TRBV27 and J is TRBJ1-2; D gene uncertain. The CDR3 extends over 14 amino acids. Trimming left V 3 bases short and J 7 bases short, with 15 bases between. In germline, CDR1 is MNHEY, CDR2 SMNVEV (reference sequence). For the CDR3, the DNA is TGTGCCAGCAGTTTGGTCGGAGGGAACAGTGGCTACACCTTC. Amino acids: CASSLVGGNSGYTF.

The CDR3 is CASSEQGGTARASYEQYF. CDR3 in DNA: TGTGCCAGCAGTGAACAAGGCGGCACCGCGAGGGCCTCCTACGAGCAGTACTTC. V is TRBV2 and J is TRBJ2-7; a possible D gene is TRBD2 (5 bases). The CDR3 totals 18 residues. Germline-derived CDR1 and CDR2 are SNHLY and FYNNEI. V lost 2 bases, J lost 0 bases, and 20 bases lay in between.

The chain uses TRBV7-9 and TRBJ1-1, with D uncertain. The CDR3 consists of 17 residues. The V gene's germline CDR1 is SEHNR and CDR2 FQNEAQ (reference sequence). Trimming removed 0 bases from V and 0 bases from J, with 14 bases in between. The CDR3 DNA reads as TGTGCCAGCAGCTTAGCGGATGGCCTGGAGCTGAACACTGAAGCTTTCTTT. Its protein product is CASSLADGLELNTEAFF.

This chain links TRBV30 with TRBJ2-7; weak D call: TRBD2 (5 bases). This CDR3 has 15 amino acids. Germline CDR1 and CDR2: GTSNPN and SVGIG (reference sequence). With 3 bases removed from V and 2 bases from J, the gap between germline ends came to 17 bases. CDR3 sequence: CAWSAPTAGPYEQYF. CDR3 bases: TGTGCCTGGAGCGCTCCTACGGCGGGTCCCTACGAGCAGTACTTC.

The chain has TRBV19 and TRBJ1-5; maybe TRBD1 (5 bases). V lost 11 bases to trimming and J lost 5 bases, with 16 bases between them. This CDR3 is 13 amino acids long. CDR1 is LNHDA, CDR2 SQIVND, per germline (reference sequence). CDR3 in DNA: TGTGCCGCTTCGGGGGACTTCTATCAGCCCCAGCATTTT. Protein product: CAASGDFYQPQHF. Full variable domain (rest looked up from reference TRBV19 and TRBJ1-5): DGGITQSPKYLFRKEGQNVTLSCEQNLNHDAMYWYRQDPGQGLRLIYYSQIVNDFQKGDIAEGYSVSREKKESFPLTVTSAQKNPTAFYLCAASGDFYQPQHFGDGTRLSIL.

This clone appeared a few times. V and J are TRBV10-3 and TRBJ1-4, with 8 bases aligning to TRBD1. V was clipped by 6 bases and J by 7 bases; unmatched bases: 13. CDR1 and CDR2 (germline): ENHRY, SYGVKD. There are 16 residues in the CDR3. CDR3 amino acids: CAIRSGQGLWGEKLFF. Here the CDR3 DNA reads TGTGCCATCAGATCCGGACAGGGTCTGTGGGGTGAAAAACTGTTTTTT.

This sequence joins TRBV7-2 and TRBJ2-3, with D uncertain. The CDR3 extends over 12 amino acids. The V and J ends lost 3 bases and 3 bases respectively, with 4 bases between them. Germline V gene lookup returns CDR1 SGHTA and CDR2 FQGNSA. CDR3 protein: CASSFHTDTQYF. CDR3 coding DNA: TGTGCCAGCAGCTTTCATACAGATACGCAGTATTTT.

V is TRBV29-1 and J is TRBJ1-1; D is ambiguous. The length of the CDR3 is 13 residues. The V gene lost 6 bases and the J gene lost 2 bases, with 13 bases spanning the gap. Germline V gives CDR1 SQVTM, CDR2 ANQGSEA. The CDR3, as DNA: TGCAGCGTACTACAAGGTTTTAACACTGAAGCTTTCTTT. Its protein is CSVLQGFNTEAFF.

The rearrangement links TRBV4-2 to TRBJ1-1; no definite D call. The CDR3 length is 13 residues. Looked up from germline, CDR1 is LGHNA and CDR2 is YNFKEQ. V was shortened by 0 bases and J by 5 bases, with 7 bases between the two germline ends. CDR3 residues: CASSQEAQTEAFF. The CDR3 DNA sequence: TGTGCCAGCAGCCAAGAGGCACAGACTGAAGCTTTCTTT.

The rearrangement uses TRBV19 and TRBJ2-4, with 8 bases that match TRBD2. The J segment lost 0 bases and the V segment lost 3 bases, leaving 7 bases of the junction unmatched. The CDR3 runs to 17 residues. Looked up from germline, CDR1 is LNHDA and CDR2 is SQIVND (reference sequence). The CDR3 nucleotides are TGTGCCAGTAGTATTGCCTGGCGGGAGGTAGCCAAAAACATTCAGTACTTC. Translated: CASSIAWREVAKNIQYF.

V gene TRBV13 combines with J gene TRBJ1-3; TRBD1 aligns across 8 bases. CDR1 PRHDT and CDR2 FYEKMQ come from the germline V gene (reference sequence). Germline trimming cut 1 base from V and 4 bases from J; bases unmatched to any gene: 9. CDR3 size: 17 residues. The DNA of the CDR3 is TGTGCCAGCAGCTTAGTAGACAGGGGCATTCACGGAAACACCATATATTTT. Its translation: CASSLVDRGIHGNTIYF.

The chain recombines TRBV7-2 with TRBJ1-1; weak D call: TRBD1 (6 bases). The CDR3 length is 15 residues. V dropped 3 bases and J dropped 0 bases, with 11 bases sitting between them. Germline CDR1 is SGHTA and CDR2 is FQGNSA. The CDR3 here is CASSLGGPLNTEAFF. For the CDR3, the DNA is TGTGCCAGCAGCTTGGGGGGGCCTTTGAACACTGAAGCTTTCTTT.

V and J are TRBV7-6 and TRBJ2-7; 7 bases are shared with TRBD1. The CDR3 contains 15 residues. J was trimmed by 0 bases and V by 5 bases; bases with no gene match: 7. The V gene's germline CDR1 is SGHVS and CDR2 FNYEAQ. The CDR3 loop is CASSPGTASSYEQYF. CDR3 sequence (DNA): TGTGCCAGCAGCCCCGGGACAGCTTCCTCCTACGAGCAGTACTTC. Full variable domain (remainder filled in from reference TRBV7-6 and TRBJ2-7): GAGVSQSPRYKVTKRGQDVALRCDPISGHVSLYWYRQALGQGPEFLTYFNYEAQQDKSGLPNDRFSAERPEGSISTLTIQRTEQRDSAMYRCASSPGTASSYEQYFGPGTRLTVT.

J is TRBJ1-6 and V is TRBV11-3; 8 nucleotides match TRBD1. Trimming at V came to 5 bases and at J to 4 bases, leaving 7 bases not matched to a gene. CDR1 is SGHNT, CDR2 YENEEA, per germline. The CDR3 runs 16 residues. CDR3 residues: CASSSGQGAYNSPLHF. The CDR3 DNA reads TGTGCCAGCAGCAGCGGACAGGGCGCTTATAATTCACCCCTCCACTTT.

This clone was detected only once. The chain uses TRBV7-6 and TRBJ2-2; D unclear. Between the trimmed V and J ends, which lost 4 bases and 6 bases, there was a span of 6 bases. Germline values: CDR1 SGHVS, CDR2 FNYEAQ. The CDR3 totals 12 residues. CDR3 region: CASSSLSGELFF. CDR3 sequence (DNA): TGTGCCAGCAGCTCCCTATCCGGGGAGCTGTTTTTT.

This clone was picked up one time. The J gene is TRBJ1-1, the V gene TRBV4-1; D is perhaps TRBD1 (5 bases). Trimming removed 0 bases from V and 3 bases from J, with 14 bases in between. This CDR3 is built from 16 residues. The germline CDR1 and CDR2 sequences are MGHRA and YSYEKL. The CDR3 here is CASSQEDEGVYTEAFF. DNA of the CDR3: TGCGCCAGCAGCCAAGAGGATGAAGGGGTTTACACTGAAGCTTTCTTT.

This chain links TRBV5-4 with TRBJ1-2; possibly TRBD1 for D (6 bases). The length of the CDR3 is 13 residues. Germline V gene lookup returns CDR1 SGHNT and CDR2 YYREEE (reference sequence). V was cut by 7 bases and J by 7 bases, with 17 bases left in between. CDR3 nucleotide sequence: TGTGCCAGCTTACCGGACAGAAATGGTGGCTACACCTTC. Amino acids: CASLPDRNGGYTF.

The genes are TRBV5-1 and TRBJ2-2, with D tentatively TRBD2 (6 bases). This CDR3 has 16 amino acids. Germline CDR1 and CDR2: SGHRS and YFSETQ. The V end lost 2 bases, the J end lost 4 bases, and 15 bases lay between the germline ends. The CDR3 sequence: CASSFGGQGGTGELFF. The CDR3 DNA sequence: TGCGCCAGCAGCTTCGGCGGGCAGGGAGGCACCGGGGAGCTGTTTTTT. Supplemented by reference TRBV5-1 and TRBJ2-2, the full variable domain reads KAGVTQTPRYLIKTRGQQVTLSCSPISGHRSVSWYQQTPGQGLQFLFEYFSETQRNKGNFPGRFSGRQFSNSRSEMNVSTLELGDSALYLCASSFGGQGGTGELFFGEGSRLTVL.

This chain joins TRBV12-3 or TRBV12-4 and TRBJ2-7, with D perhaps matching TRBD1 (6 bases). The CDR3 totals 12 residues. The V end lost 4 bases, the J end lost 7 bases, and 11 bases lay between the germline ends. In DNA form, the CDR3 reads TGTGCCAGCAGTTCAACAGGGTGGGAGCAGTACTTC. Translation: CASSSTGWEQYF.

V usage is TRBV18 and J usage is TRBJ2-1; weak D call: TRBD1 (6 bases). The CDR3 is made up of 13 amino acids. The V gene lost 8 bases and the J gene lost 7 bases, with 15 bases spanning the gap. In germline, CDR1 is KGHSH, CDR2 LQKENI. In DNA, the CDR3 is TGTGCCAGCCCAAGTTGGCAGGGGAATGAGCAGTTCTTC. Translation gives CASPSWQGNEQFF.

The V gene is TRBV25-1, the J gene TRBJ2-1; TRBD1 matches at 8 bases. J lost 8 bases, V lost 7 bases, and 13 bases had no gene match. Germline CDR1 MGHDK, CDR2 SYGVNS. The CDR3 spans 15 residues. CDR3 sequence reads: CASISRGLRGDEQFF. CDR3 nucleotides: TGTGCCAGCATCAGCAGGGGGCTAAGGGGGGATGAGCAGTTCTTC. Using reference TRBV25-1 and TRBJ2-1 for the parts outside the CDR3, the full variable domain is EADIYQTPRYLVIGTGKKITLECSQTMGHDKMYWYQQDPGMELHLIHYSYGVNSTEKGDLSSESTVSRIRTEHFPLTLESARPSHTSQYLCASISRGLRGDEQFFGPGTRLTVL.

This clone was counted only a few times. V is TRBV29-1 and J is TRBJ1-2; 8 bases fit TRBD1. There are 13 residues in the CDR3. The germline CDR1 and CDR2 sequences are SQVTM and ANQGSEA. V shed 6 bases, J shed 4 bases, and the junction held 7 bases outside the gene matches. This CDR3 reads CSVGGQAAYGYTF. Here the CDR3 DNA reads TGCAGCGTGGGGGGACAGGCAGCCTATGGCTACACCTTC.

The V call is TRBV19, the J call TRBJ2-7; 8 bases fit TRBD1. This CDR3 region has 13 residues. Trimming cost V 6 bases and J 6 bases; bases outside gene matches: 7. Germline V gene data show CDR1 as LNHDA and CDR2 as SQIVND (reference sequence). The CDR3 coding sequence is TGTGCCAGTAGGACTGGACAGGGAGGCGAGCAGTACTTC. The encoded protein is CASRTGQGGEQYF.